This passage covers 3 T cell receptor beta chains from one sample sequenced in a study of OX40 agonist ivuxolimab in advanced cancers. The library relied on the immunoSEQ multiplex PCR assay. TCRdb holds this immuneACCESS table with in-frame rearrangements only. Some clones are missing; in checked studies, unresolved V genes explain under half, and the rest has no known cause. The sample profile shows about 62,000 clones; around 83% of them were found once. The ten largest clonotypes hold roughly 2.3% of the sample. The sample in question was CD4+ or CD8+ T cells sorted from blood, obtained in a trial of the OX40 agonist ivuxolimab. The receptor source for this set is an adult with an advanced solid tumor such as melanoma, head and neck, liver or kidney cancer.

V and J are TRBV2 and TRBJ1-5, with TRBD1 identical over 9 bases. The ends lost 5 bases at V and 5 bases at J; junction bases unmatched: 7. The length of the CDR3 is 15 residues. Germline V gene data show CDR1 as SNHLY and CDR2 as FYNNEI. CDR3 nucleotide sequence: TGTGCCAGCAGTAAGACAGGGGGACAGGATCAGCCCCAGCATTTT. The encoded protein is CASSKTGGQDQPQHF.

The CDR3 loop reads CASRIQAGVGNQPQHF. CDR3 bases: TGTGCCAGCAGGATACAGGCCGGCGTGGGCAATCAGCCCCAGCATTTT. The V call is TRBV28, the J call TRBJ1-5, with D perhaps matching TRBD1 (5 bases). The CDR3 is 16 residues long. The V end lost 6 bases, the J end lost 2 bases, and 17 bases lay between the germline ends. Germline CDR1 is MDHEN and CDR2 is SYDVKM.

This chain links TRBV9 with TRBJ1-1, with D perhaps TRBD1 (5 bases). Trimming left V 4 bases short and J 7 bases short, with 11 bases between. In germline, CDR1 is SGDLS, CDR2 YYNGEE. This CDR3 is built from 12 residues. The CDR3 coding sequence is TGTGCCAGCAGCCCCTGGGACTATGAAGCTTTCTTT. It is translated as CASSPWDYEAFF.